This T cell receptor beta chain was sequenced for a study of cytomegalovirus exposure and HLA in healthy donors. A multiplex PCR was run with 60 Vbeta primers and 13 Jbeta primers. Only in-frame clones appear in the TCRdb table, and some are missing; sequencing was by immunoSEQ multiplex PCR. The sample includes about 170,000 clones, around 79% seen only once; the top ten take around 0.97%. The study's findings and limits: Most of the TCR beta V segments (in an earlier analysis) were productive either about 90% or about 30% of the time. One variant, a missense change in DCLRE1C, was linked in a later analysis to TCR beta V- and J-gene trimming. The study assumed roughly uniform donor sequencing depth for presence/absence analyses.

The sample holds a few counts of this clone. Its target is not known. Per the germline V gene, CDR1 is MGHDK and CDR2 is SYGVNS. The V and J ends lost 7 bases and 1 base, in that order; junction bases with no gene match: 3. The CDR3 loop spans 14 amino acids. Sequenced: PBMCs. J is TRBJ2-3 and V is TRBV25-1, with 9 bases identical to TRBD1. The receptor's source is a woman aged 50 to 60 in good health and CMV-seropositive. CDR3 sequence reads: CASKRQGGTDTQYF. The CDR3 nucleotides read TGTGCCAGCAAAAGACAGGGGGGCACAGATACGCAGTATTTT.